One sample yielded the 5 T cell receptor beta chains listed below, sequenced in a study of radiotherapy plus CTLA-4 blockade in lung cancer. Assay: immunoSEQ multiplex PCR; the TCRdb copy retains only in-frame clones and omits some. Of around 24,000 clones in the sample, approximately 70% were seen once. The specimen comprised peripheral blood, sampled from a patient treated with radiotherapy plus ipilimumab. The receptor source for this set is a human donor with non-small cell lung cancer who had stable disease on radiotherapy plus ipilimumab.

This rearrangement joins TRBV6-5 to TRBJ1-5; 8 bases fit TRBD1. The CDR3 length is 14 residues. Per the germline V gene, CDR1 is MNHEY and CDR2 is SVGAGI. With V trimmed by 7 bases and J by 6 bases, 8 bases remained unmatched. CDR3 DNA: TGTGCCAGCAACCTTGACAGGGGAAGTCAGCCCCAGCATTTT. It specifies CASNLDRGSQPQHF.

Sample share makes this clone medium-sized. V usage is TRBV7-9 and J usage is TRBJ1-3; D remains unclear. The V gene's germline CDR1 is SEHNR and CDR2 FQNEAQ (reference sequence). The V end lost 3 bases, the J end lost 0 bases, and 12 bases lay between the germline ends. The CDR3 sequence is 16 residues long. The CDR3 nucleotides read TGTGCCAGCAGCTTTATAGGTGGGAGCTCTGGAAACACCATATATTTT. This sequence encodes CASSFIGGSSGNTIYF.

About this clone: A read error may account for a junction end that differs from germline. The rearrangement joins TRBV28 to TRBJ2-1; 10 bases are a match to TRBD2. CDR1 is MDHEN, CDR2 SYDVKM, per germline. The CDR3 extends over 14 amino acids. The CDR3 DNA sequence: TGCATCGTTGTGGAGCTAGCGGGGGACAATGAGCAGTTCTTC. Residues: CIVVELAGDNEQFF.

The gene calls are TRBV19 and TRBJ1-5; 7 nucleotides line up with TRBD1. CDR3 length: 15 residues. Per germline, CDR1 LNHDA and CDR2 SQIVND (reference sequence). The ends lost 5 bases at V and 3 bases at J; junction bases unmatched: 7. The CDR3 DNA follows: TGTGCCAGTAGTCCAATGGACAGGACCAATCAGCCCCAGCATTTT. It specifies CASSPMDRTNQPQHF.

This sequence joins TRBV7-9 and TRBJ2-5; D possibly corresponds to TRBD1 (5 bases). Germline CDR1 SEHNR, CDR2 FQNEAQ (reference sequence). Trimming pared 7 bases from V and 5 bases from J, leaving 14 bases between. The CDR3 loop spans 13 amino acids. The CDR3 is CASNQGPGETQYF. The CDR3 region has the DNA TGTGCCAGCAACCAGGGCCCCGGGGAGACCCAGTACTTC.